These 19 T cell receptor beta chains originate from one sample sequenced in a study of T cell clonotyping in hematopoietic cell transplantation. The time point was: recipient sample about 28 days before transplant, after cytoreduction. The assay was immunoSEQ multiplex PCR, and TCRdb's table has in-frame clones only and misses some. The table has 15,000 to 20,000 clones, around three quarters seen once. The source was peripheral blood mononuclear cells, collected before stem cell transplant. The receptor source for this set is a man aged 60-69 years with acute myeloid leukemia. Some clones in this sample may be carry-over from other donors' samples.

The rearrangement links TRBV19 to TRBJ2-7; TRBD1 matches 8 bases. Germline V CDR1 and CDR2: LNHDA, SQIVND (reference sequence). V shed 5 bases, J shed 0 bases, and the junction held 9 bases outside the gene matches. This CDR3 has 16 amino acids. This CDR3 reads CASSERQGPPSYEQYF. DNA of the CDR3: TGTGCCAGTAGTGAACGACAGGGGCCCCCCTCCTACGAGCAGTACTTC.

The V call is TRBV5-5, the J call TRBJ1-2; D gene uncertain. With 4 bases removed from V and 7 bases from J, the gap between germline ends came to 17 bases. Looked up from germline, CDR1 is SGHKS and CDR2 is YYEKEE (reference sequence). The CDR3 contains 14 residues. CDR3 region: CASSLAPEFGGYTF. The CDR3 bases are TGTGCCAGCAGCCTCGCCCCGGAGTTCGGTGGCTACACCTTC. The full variable domain, rest sourced from reference TRBV5-5 and TRBJ1-2, is DAGVTQSPTHLIKTRGQQVTLRCSPISGHKSVSWYQQVLGQGPQFIFQYYEKEERGRGNFPDRFSARQFPNYSSELNVNALLLGDSALYLCASSLAPEFGGYTFGSGTRLTVV.

The chain combines TRBV6-5 with TRBJ2-1; no definite D call. CDR1 is MNHEY and CDR2 is SVGAGI in the germline V gene. This CDR3 comprises 13 residues. V lost 0 bases and J lost 6, with 6 bases in between. The CDR3 protein is CASSYSVLNEQFF. CDR3 coding DNA: TGTGCCAGCAGTTACTCTGTTCTCAATGAGCAGTTCTTC.

This clone was recorded only once. The rearrangement uses TRBV5-1 and TRBJ1-2; D uncertain. V lost 4 bases, J lost 3 bases, and 13 bases lay in between. CDR1 SGHRS and CDR2 YFSETQ come from the germline V gene. The CDR3 is 14 amino acids. CDR3 bases: TGCGCCAGCAGCACCTCGGACGGACACTATGGCTACACCTTC. The encoded protein is CASSTSDGHYGYTF.

CDR3 sequence (DNA): TGTGCCATCCAGGGGTTCGGCTATGGCTACACCTTC. As protein: CAIQGFGYGYTF. The chain combines TRBV6-6 with TRBJ1-2, with D perhaps TRBD1 (6 bases). V lost 10 bases and J 4 bases, leaving 13 bases between the germline ends. CDR3 size: 12 residues. Looked up from germline, CDR1 is MNHNY and CDR2 is SVGAGI (reference sequence).

This clone was picked up one time. This sequence joins TRBV11-3 and TRBJ2-5; 8 nucleotides agree with TRBD1. CDR1 SGHNT and CDR2 YENEEA come from the germline V gene. V gave up 3 bases and J gave up 4 bases; unmatched junction bases: 13. The CDR3 runs 17 residues. CDR3 DNA sequence: TGTGCCAGCAGCTTCATAACTAAGACAGGGGTTGGAGAGACCCAGTACTTC. Residues: CASSFITKTGVGETQYF.

The chain's CDR3 is CASSPRLANSYEQYF. The CDR3 bases are TGTGCCAGCAGCCCGAGACTAGCGAACTCCTACGAGCAGTACTTC. V and J are TRBV7-9 and TRBJ2-7, with 8 bases lining up with TRBD2. Per the germline V gene, CDR1 is SEHNR and CDR2 is FQNEAQ (reference sequence). With 5 bases clipped from V and 0 bases from J, the junction kept 6 bases outside the gene matches. The CDR3 covers 15 residues.

This chain uses TRBV27 with TRBJ2-1, with D uncertain. Trimming removed 2 bases at V and 6 bases at J, with 2 bases between. Per germline, CDR1 MNHEY and CDR2 SMNVEV (reference sequence). CDR3 length equals 11 residues. CDR3 coding DNA: TGTGCCAGCAGTTTAGGCAATGAGCAGTTCTTC. The encoded protein is CASSLGNEQFF.

In this sample, this clone turned up a few times. Here the CDR3 reads CASSLELATGELFF. For the CDR3, the DNA is TGTGCCAGCAGCTTGGAACTAGCTACCGGGGAGCTGTTTTTT. The chain uses TRBV5-4 and TRBJ2-2; the D gene is possibly TRBD2 (6 bases). V was cut by 0 bases and J by 5 bases, with 8 bases left in between. Germline CDR1 reads SGHNT; CDR2 reads YYREEE (reference sequence). This CDR3 has 14 residues. Full variable domain (remainder filled in from reference TRBV5-4 and TRBJ2-2): ETGVTQSPTHLIKTRGQQVTLRCSSQSGHNTVSWYQQALGQGPQFIFQYYREEENGRGNFPPRFSGLQFPNYSSELNVNALELDDSALYLCASSLELATGELFFGEGSRLTVL.

The chain uses TRBV5-6 and TRBJ1-1; D gene ambiguous. Germline V gene sequence: CDR1 SGHDT, CDR2 YYEEEE. Trimming left V 0 bases short and J 5 bases short, with 11 bases between. The CDR3 has 14 residues. The CDR3 nucleotides read TGTGCCAGCAGCTTGGTCCGGGGATTGACTGAAGCTTTCTTT. Translating gives CASSLVRGLTEAFF.

CDR3 DNA sequence: TGTGCCAGCAGTTATACTCTCAATGAGCAGTTCTTC. This translates into CASSYTLNEQFF. The rearrangement joins TRBV6-1 to TRBJ2-1; D gene unclear. V shed 5 bases and J shed 6 bases, with 8 bases lying between them. CDR3 size: 12 residues. CDR1 is MNHNS, CDR2 SASEGT, per germline.

This chain uses TRBV7-3 with TRBJ2-5; tentative D call: TRBD1 (5 bases). V shed 3 bases and J shed 7 bases, with 18 bases lying between them. The CDR3 runs to 15 residues. Germline-derived CDR1 and CDR2 are SGHTA and FQGTGA. This CDR3 is CASSFDSSAAGTQYF. DNA of the CDR3: TGTGCCAGCAGCTTCGACAGTTCCGCAGCCGGGACCCAGTACTTC.

This rearrangement joins TRBV29-1 to TRBJ1-1; 8 bases map to TRBD1. Germline V lookup: CDR1 SQVTM, CDR2 ANQGSEA. The CDR3 has 13 residues. V lost 7 bases, J lost 0 bases, and 4 bases stayed unmatched. The CDR3 nucleotides are TGCAGCGCTGACAGGGGAATGAACACTGAAGCTTTCTTT. Amino acids: CSADRGMNTEAFF.

In this sample, this clone turned up once. In the same sample, other DNA sequences code for this CDR3. This rearrangement joins TRBV6-1 to TRBJ2-7; TRBD2 matches 10 bases. The CDR3 has 15 amino acids. Germline values: CDR1 MNHNS, CDR2 SASEGT. The V segment lost 1 base and the J segment 4 bases; nucleotides outside the gene matches: 4. DNA of the CDR3: TGTGCCAGCAGTGAAGTATCAGCGGGAGGGTACGAGCAGTACTTC. Encoded protein: CASSEVSAGGYEQYF.

J is TRBJ1-1 and V is TRBV29-1; D not resolved. V lost 6 bases and J 8 bases, leaving 19 bases between the germline ends. Germline values: CDR1 SQVTM, CDR2 ANQGSEA. The CDR3 sequence is 13 residues long. In nucleotides, the CDR3 is TGCAGCGTCCGGGAGCCCATAACCTCCGAAGCTTTCTTT. It translates to CSVREPITSEAFF.

This clone has only one observation. The chain links TRBV6-5 to TRBJ2-5, with D uncertain. Between the trimmed V and J ends, which lost 2 bases and 5 bases, there was a span of 12 bases. Germline V gene lookup returns CDR1 MNHEY and CDR2 SVGAGI. This CDR3 has 14 residues. CDR3 in amino acids: CASSYVPFGETQYF. CDR3 bases: TGTGCCAGCAGTTACGTCCCCTTTGGGGAGACCCAGTACTTC.

CDR3 in amino acids: CASSGGLTAGNTIYF. CDR3 nucleotide sequence: TGTGCCAGCAGCGGAGGACTCACGGCTGGAAACACCATATATTTT. The chain uses TRBV9 and TRBJ1-3; D is unclear. Trimming left V 3 bases short and J 2 bases short, with 12 bases between. The CDR3 has 15 residues. The germline gives CDR1 SGDLS, CDR2 YYNGEE.

The chain links TRBV6-1 to TRBJ2-3; D not certain. CDR1 is MNHNS and CDR2 is SASEGT in the germline V gene. The germline V and J ends were trimmed by 4 bases and 4 bases, with 9 bases remaining between them. The CDR3 runs 13 residues. CDR3 nucleotide sequence: TGTGCCAGCAGTGTACGGGTTCCAGATACGCAGTATTTT. This gives the protein CASSVRVPDTQYF.

This rearrangement joins TRBV2 to TRBJ1-5, with D unresolved. The CDR3 runs to 15 residues. The V end lost 8 bases, the J end lost 4 bases, and 18 bases lay between the germline ends. The germline CDR1 and CDR2 sequences are SNHLY and FYNNEI. CDR3 amino acids: CASGRESGVNQPQHF. The CDR3 region has the DNA TGTGCCAGCGGAAGGGAAAGCGGAGTGAATCAGCCCCAGCATTTT.